Listed below are T cell receptor beta chains from one sample, sequenced in a study of shared clonotypes between healthy human individuals. Sequenced by immunoSEQ multiplex PCR; TCRdb stores in-frame clones only, minus some. The data contain 2.3 million or so clones, just over 90% of them singletons. Sequencing was carried out using naive CD4+ T cells from PBMCs. Receptor source: a man aged 18-30 years in good health. Some clones in this sample may be carry-over from other donors' samples. Each CDR3 is given with its conserved first and last residue. Fields, in order: V gene, D gene, J gene, clone size, CDR3 DNA, CDR3 protein. A D gene is named only where the DNA matches it firmly. Not all rows give a size; the values are once, few, many and, for expanded clones, a class.

v_gene: TRBV30
d_gene: -
j_gene: TRBJ2-7
abundance: -
CDR3nt: TGTGCCTTCGGAGGCGGCTACGAGCAGTACTTC
CDR3aa: CAFGGGYEQYF

v_gene: TRBV10-1
d_gene: -
j_gene: TRBJ2-3
abundance: -
CDR3nt: TGCGCCAGCAGAGGCCCCCGAGGGGAGGACATAGATACGCAGTATTTT
CDR3aa: CASRGPRGEDIDTQYF

v_gene: TRBV2
d_gene: -
j_gene: TRBJ1-5
abundance: -
CDR3nt: TGTGCCAGCTCGGAATCGCTTCAGCCCCAGCATTTT
CDR3aa: CASSESLQPQHF

v_gene: TRBV28
d_gene: TRBD2
j_gene: TRBJ2-1
abundance: -
CDR3nt: TGTGCCAGCAGCCCCCGGGGTTGGCGGGAGGGCAATGAGCAGTTCTTC
CDR3aa: CASSPRGWREGNEQFF

v_gene: TRBV12-5
d_gene: TRBD2
j_gene: TRBJ2-3
abundance: -
CDR3nt: TGTGCTAGTGGTTTGGCTAGCGGGAGGGGCACAGATACGCAGTATTTT
CDR3aa: CASGLASGRGTDTQYF

v_gene: TRBV27
d_gene: -
j_gene: TRBJ1-3
abundance: -
CDR3nt: TGTGCCAGCAGTTTAACGGGGGGTGTTGGAAACACCATATATTTT
CDR3aa: CASSLTGGVGNTIYF

v_gene: TRBV9
d_gene: TRBD2
j_gene: TRBJ2-1
abundance: -
CDR3nt: TGTGCCAGCAGCCCCGCTAGCGGGAGGATCGGTGAGCAGTTCTTC
CDR3aa: CASSPASGRIGEQFF

v_gene: TRBV5-1
d_gene: TRBD2
j_gene: TRBJ2-1
abundance: -
CDR3nt: TGCGCCAGCAGCTTGGGGGCGGGAGGGCCTAGTAATGAGCAGTTCTTC
CDR3aa: CASSLGAGGPSNEQFF

v_gene: TRBV2
d_gene: -
j_gene: TRBJ1-3
abundance: -
CDR3nt: TGTGCCAGCAGTGTTTCTGACTCTGGAAACACCATATATTTT
CDR3aa: CASSVSDSGNTIYF

v_gene: TRBV6-5
d_gene: -
j_gene: TRBJ1-1
abundance: -
CDR3nt: TGTGCCAGCAGTCTAGGGGGGAACACTGAAGCTTTCTTT
CDR3aa: CASSLGGNTEAFF

v_gene: TRBV28
d_gene: TRBD1
j_gene: TRBJ2-2
abundance: -
CDR3nt: TGTGCCAGCGCATTGGGGACAGGGATTGAGACCGGGGAGCTGTTTTTT
CDR3aa: CASALGTGIETGELFF

v_gene: TRBV6-5
d_gene: -
j_gene: TRBJ1-5
abundance: -
CDR3nt: TGTGCCAGCAGTCCCGGCCATCAGCCCCAGCATTTT
CDR3aa: CASSPGHQPQHF

v_gene: TRBV6-1
d_gene: -
j_gene: TRBJ1-1
abundance: once
CDR3nt: TGTGCCAGCAGTGAACACAGGAACACTGAAGCTTTCTTT
CDR3aa: CASSEHRNTEAFF

v_gene: TRBV19
d_gene: -
j_gene: TRBJ1-3
abundance: -
CDR3nt: TGTGCCAGTACCGACGTCGCCGCAGGAAACACCATATATTTT
CDR3aa: CASTDVAAGNTIYF

v_gene: TRBV28
d_gene: TRBD2
j_gene: TRBJ2-1
abundance: -
CDR3nt: TGTGCCAGCAGTCTCCGGACTAGGGATGAGCAGTTCTTC
CDR3aa: CASSLRTRDEQFF

v_gene: TRBV27
d_gene: -
j_gene: TRBJ2-1
abundance: -
CDR3nt: TGTGCCAGCAACAAGGTTTTGGGCAATGAGCAGTTCTTC
CDR3aa: CASNKVLGNEQFF

v_gene: TRBV5-4
d_gene: -
j_gene: TRBJ1-1
abundance: -
CDR3nt: TGTGCCAGCAGCTTGACAGGGCTGGGCACTGAAGCTTTCTTT
CDR3aa: CASSLTGLGTEAFF

v_gene: TRBV27
d_gene: -
j_gene: TRBJ2-7
abundance: -
CDR3nt: TGTGCCAGCAGTCGTCCGCTAGCTGCCTCCTACGAGCAGTACTTC
CDR3aa: CASSRPLAASYEQYF

v_gene: TRBV7-9
d_gene: -
j_gene: TRBJ2-2
abundance: -
CDR3nt: TGTGCCAGCAGCTTAAGTCCCCCCGGGGAGCTGTTTTTT
CDR3aa: CASSLSPPGELFF

v_gene: TRBV27
d_gene: TRBD1
j_gene: TRBJ2-7
abundance: once
CDR3nt: TGTGCCAGCAGTTTATTCGTAGGGGGCTACTACGAGCAGTGCTTC
CDR3aa: CASSLFVGGYYEQCF

v_gene: TRBV7-2
d_gene: -
j_gene: TRBJ2-6
abundance: -
CDR3nt: TGTGCCAGCAGCTTTCCCGGAGGGGCCAACGTCCTGACTTTC
CDR3aa: CASSFPGGANVLTF

v_gene: TRBV6-4
d_gene: TRBD1
j_gene: TRBJ1-1
abundance: -
CDR3nt: TGTGCCAGCAGGGAAAGGGACAGGGTTTCTGAAGCTTTCTTT
CDR3aa: CASRERDRVSEAFF

v_gene: TRBV18
d_gene: TRBD2
j_gene: TRBJ2-7
abundance: -
CDR3nt: TGTGCCAGCTCACCGGGGACTAGCGGGAGAAGGACCGAGCAGTACTTC
CDR3aa: CASSPGTSGRRTEQYF

v_gene: TRBV2
d_gene: TRBD1
j_gene: TRBJ1-5
abundance: -
CDR3nt: TGTGCCAGCAGTGGGGTGGGACAGTATCAGCCCCAGCATTTT
CDR3aa: CASSGVGQYQPQHF

v_gene: TRBV9
d_gene: TRBD2
j_gene: TRBJ2-7
abundance: once
CDR3nt: TGTGCCAGCAGCGCCGGGACTAGCGGGAGTTACATCTACGAGCAGTACTTC
CDR3aa: CASSAGTSGSYIYEQYF

v_gene: TRBV27
d_gene: TRBD2
j_gene: TRBJ2-1
abundance: -
CDR3nt: TGTGCCAGCAGTAAGGGCGGGAGTTCGCACAATGAGCAGTTCTTC
CDR3aa: CASSKGGSSHNEQFF

v_gene: TRBV28
d_gene: -
j_gene: TRBJ1-2
abundance: -
CDR3nt: TGTGCCAGCGGTAGTCGAGCCTATGGCTACACCTTC
CDR3aa: CASGSRAYGYTF

v_gene: TRBV4-1
d_gene: -
j_gene: TRBJ1-4
abundance: -
CDR3nt: TGCGCCAGCAGCCAGGACGGTGCAACTAATGAAAAACTGTTTTTT
CDR3aa: CASSQDGATNEKLFF

v_gene: TRBV7-2
d_gene: -
j_gene: TRBJ2-5
abundance: -
CDR3nt: TGTGCCAGCAGCTTAGGGAACATAGAGACCCAGTACTTC
CDR3aa: CASSLGNIETQYF

v_gene: TRBV5-4
d_gene: TRBD2
j_gene: TRBJ2-1
abundance: -
CDR3nt: TGTGCCAGCAGCTGGACTAGCGGCCACAATGAGCAGTTCTTC
CDR3aa: CASSWTSGHNEQFF

v_gene: TRBV4-3
d_gene: TRBD1
j_gene: TRBJ2-7
abundance: -
CDR3nt: TGCGCCAGCAGCCCCACCGTCACCGGGACAGCCTACGAGCAGTACTTC
CDR3aa: CASSPTVTGTAYEQYF

v_gene: TRBV9
d_gene: -
j_gene: TRBJ2-5
abundance: -
CDR3nt: TGTGCCAGCAGCGTAGTGGGGGGTTTTCAAGAGACCCAGTACTTC
CDR3aa: CASSVVGGFQETQYF

v_gene: TRBV5-1
d_gene: -
j_gene: TRBJ2-1
abundance: -
CDR3nt: TGCGCCAGCAGCTTGGGCGGTGGAGATGAGCAGTTCTTC
CDR3aa: CASSLGGGDEQFF

v_gene: TRBV9
d_gene: TRBD1
j_gene: TRBJ1-1
abundance: few
CDR3nt: TGTGCCAGCAGCCCAACGACAGGGACTGAAGCTTTCTTT
CDR3aa: CASSPTTGTEAFF

v_gene: TRBV5-4
d_gene: -
j_gene: TRBJ2-1
abundance: -
CDR3nt: TGTGCCAGCAGCCTCTTGGATTTTGCCCACAATGAGCAGTTCTTC
CDR3aa: CASSLLDFAHNEQFF

v_gene: TRBV4-1
d_gene: -
j_gene: TRBJ1-4
abundance: few
CDR3nt: TGCGCCAGCAGCCACGGCCCAGTTGGGTCGCTGTTTTTT
CDR3aa: CASSHGPVGSLFF

v_gene: TRBV7-8
d_gene: -
j_gene: TRBJ2-2
abundance: -
CDR3nt: TGTGCCAGCAGCATCACCGCGAACACCGGGGAGCTGTTTTTT
CDR3aa: CASSITANTGELFF

v_gene: TRBV7-2
d_gene: -
j_gene: TRBJ2-2
abundance: -
CDR3nt: TGTGCCAGCAGCCCGCGCTTGAGACCCGGGGAGCTGTTTTTT
CDR3aa: CASSPRLRPGELFF

v_gene: TRBV18
d_gene: TRBD1
j_gene: TRBJ1-2
abundance: -
CDR3nt: TGTGCCAGCTCACCGGGACAGCCTAGATATGGCTACACCTTC
CDR3aa: CASSPGQPRYGYTF

v_gene: TRBV27
d_gene: -
j_gene: TRBJ1-5
abundance: few
CDR3nt: TGTGCCAGCAGCCTTCGGGGTTTGCAGCCCCAGCATTTT
CDR3aa: CASSLRGLQPQHF

v_gene: TRBV7-9
d_gene: -
j_gene: TRBJ1-1
abundance: -
CDR3nt: TGTGCCAGCAGCTTAGTAGCACAGAGCTCTGAAGCTTTCTTT
CDR3aa: CASSLVAQSSEAFF

v_gene: TRBV5-1
d_gene: TRBD1
j_gene: TRBJ1-1
abundance: -
CDR3nt: TGCGCCAGCAGCTTTAAGGGGACAGGGGGGACTGAAGCTTTCTTT
CDR3aa: CASSFKGTGGTEAFF

v_gene: TRBV7-9
d_gene: TRBD2
j_gene: TRBJ2-3
abundance: -
CDR3nt: TGTGCTTGCCCTCCGGGACTAGCGGGAGCATGGGTCACAGATACGCAGTATTTT
CDR3aa: CACPPGLAGAWVTDTQYF

v_gene: TRBV28
d_gene: TRBD1
j_gene: TRBJ2-2
abundance: -
CDR3nt: TGTGCCAGCACCCGGCCGGACAGGCCCAACGGGGAGCTGTTTTTT
CDR3aa: CASTRPDRPNGELFF

v_gene: TRBV7-3
d_gene: -
j_gene: TRBJ1-1
abundance: -
CDR3nt: TGTGCCAGCAGCAGTTTGGGACCTGGACAAACTGAAGCTTTCTTT
CDR3aa: CASSSLGPGQTEAFF

v_gene: TRBV28
d_gene: -
j_gene: TRBJ1-1
abundance: -
CDR3nt: TGTGCCAGCCCAGGCGGGGGGGTGAGTAACACTGAAGCTTTCTTT
CDR3aa: CASPGGGVSNTEAFF

v_gene: TRBV5-1
d_gene: -
j_gene: TRBJ2-3
abundance: -
CDR3nt: TGCGCCAGCAGAAAGGACGTGGACACAGATACGCAGTATTTT
CDR3aa: CASRKDVDTDTQYF

v_gene: TRBV27
d_gene: TRBD1
j_gene: TRBJ2-1
abundance: -
CDR3nt: TGTGCCAGCAGTTTATGGAAAAGGACAGGGCCCCCCTACAATGAGCAGTTCTTC
CDR3aa: CASSLWKRTGPPYNEQFF

v_gene: TRBV21-1
d_gene: -
j_gene: TRBJ1-5
abundance: few
CDR3nt: TGTGCCAGCAGCGCGCGCCAACAGGGTCTTGGCAATCAGCCCCAGCATTTT
CDR3aa: CASSARQQGLGNQPQHF

v_gene: TRBV4-3
d_gene: -
j_gene: TRBJ2-3
abundance: -
CDR3nt: TGCGCCAGCAGCCAAGAGTGGAGCACCGGCGGCACAGATACGCAGTATTTT
CDR3aa: CASSQEWSTGGTDTQYF

v_gene: TRBV19
d_gene: -
j_gene: TRBJ1-5
abundance: -
CDR3nt: TGTGCCAGTAGTCCCTTAACCCCACGAGGGGAAAATCAGCCCCAGCATTTT
CDR3aa: CASSPLTPRGENQPQHF

v_gene: TRBV10-3
d_gene: -
j_gene: TRBJ2-3
abundance: -
CDR3nt: TGTGCCATCAGTGAGGGGGTGGATACGCAGTATTTT
CDR3aa: CAISEGVDTQYF

v_gene: TRBV9
d_gene: TRBD2
j_gene: TRBJ2-7
abundance: -
CDR3nt: TGTGCCAGCAGCACTAGCGGGGACTCCTACGAGCAGTACTTC
CDR3aa: CASSTSGDSYEQYF